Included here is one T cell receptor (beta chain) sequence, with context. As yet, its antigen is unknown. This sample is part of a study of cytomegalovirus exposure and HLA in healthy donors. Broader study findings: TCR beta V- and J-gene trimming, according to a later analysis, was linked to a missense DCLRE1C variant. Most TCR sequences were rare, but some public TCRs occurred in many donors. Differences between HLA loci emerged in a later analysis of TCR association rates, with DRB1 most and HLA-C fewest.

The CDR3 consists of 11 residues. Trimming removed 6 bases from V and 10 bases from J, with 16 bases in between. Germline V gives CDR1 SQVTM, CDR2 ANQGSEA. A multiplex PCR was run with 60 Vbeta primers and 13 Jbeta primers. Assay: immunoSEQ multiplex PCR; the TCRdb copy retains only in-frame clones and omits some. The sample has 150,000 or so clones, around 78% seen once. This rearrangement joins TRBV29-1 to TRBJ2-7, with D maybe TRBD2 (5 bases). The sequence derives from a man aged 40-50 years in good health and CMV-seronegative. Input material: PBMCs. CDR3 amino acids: CSVDSVGRQYF. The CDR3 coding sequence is TGCAGCGTCGATAGTGTAGGGAGACAGTACTTC.